The next 4 T cell receptor beta chains were all read from a single sample in a study of blood T cell repertoires in COVID-19. Profiled with immunoSEQ multiplex PCR; TCRdb holds only in-frame clones, not every one. Of around 84,000 clones in the sample, under 80% are singletons; the top ten hold just over 35%. Sequencing used peripheral blood. The receptors shown here come from a man in his 60s with COVID-19, enrolled during active disease.

The gene calls are TRBV5-1 and TRBJ2-2; possible D gene TRBD2, 5 bases. Trimming shortened V by 0 bases and J by 4 bases, and 7 bases separated the two germline ends. Germline values: CDR1 SGHRS, CDR2 YFSETQ. The CDR3 covers 14 residues. CDR3 DNA: TGCGCCAGCAGCTTGGAAGGGAGCACCGGGGAGCTGTTTTTT. Translating gives CASSLEGSTGELFF. Full variable domain (missing parts from reference TRBV5-1 and TRBJ2-2): KAGVTQTPRYLIKTRGQQVTLSCSPISGHRSVSWYQQTPGQGLQFLFEYFSETQRNKGNFPGRFSGRQFSNSRSEMNVSTLELGDSALYLCASSLEGSTGELFFGEGSRLTVL.

CDR3 protein: CSVAPGTKETQYF. Here the CDR3 DNA reads TGCAGCGTTGCCCCCGGGACAAAGGAGACCCAGTACTTC. The V gene is TRBV29-1, the J gene TRBJ2-5; perhaps TRBD1 as D (6 bases). This CDR3 spans 13 amino acids. Looked up from germline, CDR1 is SQVTM and CDR2 is ANQGSEA. The germline V and J ends were trimmed by 4 bases and 5 bases, with 14 bases remaining between them.

The chain is built from TRBV6-5 and TRBJ1-1, with a possible D match to TRBD1 (5 bases). The CDR3 runs to 14 residues. The germline gives CDR1 MNHEY, CDR2 SVGAGI. V lost 6 bases, J lost 5 bases, and 16 bases lay in between. The chain's CDR3 is CASSYTTGRTEAFF. CDR3 DNA sequence: TGTGCCAGCAGCTACACCACAGGTAGAACTGAAGCTTTCTTT.

J is TRBJ1-2 and V is TRBV9; TRBD1 matches 8 bases. CDR3 length: 16 residues. In germline, CDR1 is SGDLS, CDR2 YYNGEE. Losses at the gene ends were 1 base for V and 2 bases for J; bases not matched to a gene: 7. CDR3 sequence reads: CASSVSGQGENYGYTF. CDR3 nucleotide sequence: TGTGCCAGCAGCGTATCCGGACAGGGAGAAAACTATGGCTACACCTTC.